The 18 T cell receptor beta chains below all came from one sample that was sequenced in a study of cytomegalovirus exposure and HLA in healthy donors. PCR primers comprised 60 Vbeta and 13 Jbeta primers. Data came from immunoSEQ multiplex PCR; TCRdb stores just in-frame clones and leaves some out. The ten top clones account for 3.5% to 4%, within a sample of tens of thousands of clones. The sample consisted of PBMCs. The origin of the receptors is a man younger than 30 in good health and CMV-seropositive.

The chain couples TRBV7-3 to TRBJ1-6, with D perhaps TRBD1 (5 bases). Deletions cut 1 base from V and 10 bases from J, with 8 bases between. The CDR3 runs 13 residues. From germline, CDR1 is SGHTA and CDR2 FQGTGA. The CDR3 loop is CASSLRRGSPLHF. The CDR3 DNA sequence: TGTGCCAGCAGCTTAAGAAGGGGATCACCCCTCCACTTT.

The genes are TRBV28 and TRBJ1-5; 7 positions agree with TRBD1. The CDR3 is made up of 15 amino acids. With 2 bases clipped from V and 0 bases from J, the junction kept 1 base outside the gene matches. Germline lookup yields CDR1 MDHEN and CDR2 SYDVKM. The CDR3 loop is CASSLRQGSNQPQHF. The DNA for the CDR3 is TGTGCCAGCAGTTTACGACAGGGTAGCAATCAGCCCCAGCATTTT. Full variable domain (remainder filled in from reference TRBV28 and TRBJ1-5): DVKVTQSSRYLVKRTGEKVFLECVQDMDHENMFWYRQDPGLGLRLIYFSYDVKMKEKGDIPEGYSVSREKKERFSLILESASTNQTSMYLCASSLRQGSNQPQHFGDGTRLSIL.

This clone is called medium-sized based on its frequency. J is TRBJ1-1 and V is TRBV2; a weak D match, TRBD1 (5 bases). V lost 2 bases to trimming and J lost 1 base, with 8 bases between them. The germline V gene has CDR1 SNHLY and CDR2 FYNNEI. This CDR3 is 14 amino acids long. CDR3 DNA: TGTGCCAGCAGTGAACAGGGCCGGAACACTGAAGCTTTCTTT. This gives the protein CASSEQGRNTEAFF.

The genes are TRBV5-1 and TRBJ2-1; 12 bases match TRBD2. The CDR3 totals 17 residues. Germline V CDR1 and CDR2: SGHRS, YFSETQ. Germline trimming cut 3 bases from V and 1 base from J; bases unmatched to any gene: 5. The CDR3 is CASSSGLAGRSYNEQFF. CDR3 bases: TGCGCCAGCAGCTCAGGACTAGCGGGACGGTCCTACAATGAGCAGTTCTTC.

This chain joins TRBV9 and TRBJ2-5, with TRBD2 identical over 10 bases. The CDR3 is made up of 16 amino acids. CDR1 and CDR2 from the germline V gene are SGDLS and YYNGEE. Trimming cost V 0 bases and J 5 bases; bases outside gene matches: 7. CDR3 in amino acids: CASSVGRLAGDETQYF. CDR3 DNA sequence: TGTGCCAGCAGCGTAGGGAGGCTAGCGGGGGATGAGACCCAGTACTTC. The full variable domain, its missing parts supplied by reference TRBV9 and TRBJ2-5, is DSGVTQTPKHLITATGQRVTLRCSPRSGDLSVYWYQQSLDQGLQFLIQYYNGEERAKGNILERFSAQQFPDLHSELNLSSLELGDSALYFCASSVGRLAGDETQYFGPGTRLLVL.

The rearrangement joins TRBV27 to TRBJ2-7, with 7 bases aligning to TRBD2. The trim removed 8 bases at V and 0 bases at J, leaving 7 bases unmatched. The V gene's germline CDR1 is MNHEY and CDR2 SMNVEV (reference sequence). The CDR3 extends over 14 amino acids. The DNA of the CDR3 is TGTGCCAGCCACCCCGGGGGGAGCTCCTACGAGCAGTACTTC. This translates into CASHPGGSSYEQYF.

The chain recombines TRBV4-1 with TRBJ1-2; a weak D match, TRBD1 (6 bases). V was pared by 4 bases and J by 5 bases, with 14 bases between. The germline V gene has CDR1 MGHRA and CDR2 YSYEKL. This CDR3 comprises 14 residues. The CDR3 protein is CASSPQGSIYGYTF. In DNA form, the CDR3 reads TGCGCCAGCAGCCCACAGGGTTCCATATATGGCTACACCTTC.

This sequence joins TRBV5-1 and TRBJ2-7; TRBD1 might be the D (6 bases). With 0 bases removed from V and 4 bases from J, the gap between germline ends came to 17 bases. The CDR3 is 16 residues long. The germline CDR1 and CDR2 sequences are SGHRS and YFSETQ. Here the CDR3 DNA reads TGCGCCAGCAGCTTGGAAGGGGGTATCGTACCTTACGAGCAGTACTTC. It is translated as CASSLEGGIVPYEQYF.

The chain carries TRBV7-2 and TRBJ1-5; TRBD1 agrees at 8 bases. Germline V gives CDR1 SGHTA, CDR2 FQGNSA. V trimming: 5 bases; J trimming: 9 bases; junction bases outside the gene matches: 12. The CDR3 length is 15 residues. CDR3 nucleotides: TGTGCCAGCAGCCCCGGGACAGGATCGTGGTGGCCCCAGCATTTT. Amino acid sequence: CASSPGTGSWWPQHF.

Note on this clone: At one boundary the junction diverges from the germline segment, which might be a read error. This chain joins TRBV6-5 and TRBJ2-1; D is perhaps TRBD2 (6 bases). Germline CDR1 MNHEY, CDR2 SVGAGI. The length of the CDR3 is 15 residues. CDR3 nucleotides: TGTGCCACCCTAGCGCCAAGGAGCTCCGACAATGAGCAGTTCTTC. The encoded protein is CATLAPRSSDNEQFF.

J is TRBJ2-7 and V is TRBV6-5; 10 positions agree with TRBD1. CDR3 length equals 15 residues. Per the germline V gene, CDR1 is MNHEY and CDR2 is SVGAGI. V dropped 4 bases and J dropped 4; count of bases not matched to a gene: 7. Here the CDR3 DNA reads TGTGCCAGCAGTTTCAGACAGGGGGCGTTATACGAGCAGTACTTC. It encodes CASSFRQGALYEQYF.

CDR3 in DNA: TGTGCCAGCTCACCCGGACTAGCGGGGGGCTCCTACGAGCAGTACTTC. Encoded protein: CASSPGLAGGSYEQYF. The chain has TRBV18 and TRBJ2-7; 14 bases line up with TRBD2. The V segment lost 3 bases and the J segment 0 bases; nucleotides outside the gene matches: 1. Germline assignment: CDR1 KGHSH and CDR2 LQKENI. The CDR3 runs to 16 residues.

The chain carries TRBV5-6 and TRBJ1-2; the D gene is possibly TRBD1 (6 bases). Germline V gives CDR1 SGHDT, CDR2 YYEEEE. The CDR3 has 16 amino acids. Trimming shortened V by 3 bases and J by 3 bases, and 18 bases separated the two germline ends. CDR3 region: CASSSMGADRDYGYTF. The CDR3 DNA sequence: TGTGCCAGCAGCTCCATGGGGGCGGATAGGGACTATGGCTACACCTTC.

This rearrangement joins TRBV5-5 to TRBJ2-7, with 11 bases aligning to TRBD2. Trimming cost V 4 bases and J 0 bases; bases outside gene matches: 6. Germline-derived CDR1 and CDR2 are SGHKS and YYEKEE (reference sequence). This CDR3 comprises 16 residues. The chain's CDR3 is CASSLGTSGHSYEQYF. For the CDR3, the DNA is TGTGCCAGCAGCCTAGGGACTAGCGGACACTCCTACGAGCAGTACTTC.

The chain links TRBV6-5 to TRBJ2-2, with 10 bases matching TRBD2. Germline CDR1 MNHEY, CDR2 SVGAGI. J lost 4 bases, V lost 4 bases, and 3 bases had no gene match. There are 15 residues in the CDR3. The CDR3 DNA reads as TGTGCCAGCAGTTGGAGCGGGAGGGCCACCGGGGAGCTGTTTTTT. Its translation is CASSWSGRATGELFF.

The V call is TRBV5-1, the J call TRBJ2-5, with 9 bases that match TRBD1. Judging by the DNA end, TRBJ2-7 fits better; the J call may be wrong. Germline values: CDR1 SGHRS, CDR2 YFSETQ. This CDR3 spans 15 amino acids. The CDR3 nucleotides are TGCGCCAGCAGCTGGGGGACAGGGCTTTCCTACGAGCAGTACTTC. Amino acid sequence: CASSWGTGLSYEQYF.

This chain joins TRBV7-3 and TRBJ2-7, with 10 bases fitting TRBD1. J gave up 6 bases and V 3 bases, and 5 bases lay outside the gene matches. From germline, CDR1 is SGHTA and CDR2 FQGTGA. The CDR3 length is 14 residues. CDR3 nucleotide sequence: TGTGCCAGCAGCTTGGGACAGGGGCAGGCCGAGCAGTACTTC. Amino acid sequence: CASSLGQGQAEQYF.

This chain joins TRBV7-3 and TRBJ1-2; 8 nucleotides line up with TRBD1. J was trimmed by 7 bases and V by 5 bases; bases with no gene match: 18. The CDR3 extends over 17 amino acids. Germline CDR1 and CDR2: SGHTA and FQGTGA. The CDR3, as DNA: TGTGCCAGCAGCCTCGACCCGCGGACAGGGCAACTTGGTGGCTACACCTTC. As protein: CASSLDPRTGQLGGYTF.